One sample yielded the 20 T cell receptor beta chains listed below, sequenced in a study of neurological immune-mediated disorders. TCRdb re-analysed the 5' RACE reads in MiXCR, keeping a single row per CDR3 protein. The sample lists about 60,000 distinct CDR3 sequences; around 10% were seen once. The time point was: longitudinal time-point 1 (baseline). What was sequenced was PBMCs. The receptor source for this set is a male donor with HTLV-1-associated myelopathy (HAM/TSP).

In this sample, this clonotype turned up many times. The chain couples TRBV14 to TRBJ2-2; D is ambiguous. V gave up 1 base and J gave up 5 bases, with 8 bases separating them. The CDR3 has 14 residues. Germline-derived CDR1 and CDR2 are SGHDN and FVKESK. In DNA, the CDR3 is TGTGCCAGCAGCCAAGTAGGCGGTACCGGGGAGCTGTTTTTT. As protein: CASSQVGGTGELFF.

The genes are TRBV30 and TRBJ2-5; 8 nucleotides line up with TRBD2. CDR3 length equals 14 residues. The germline gives CDR1 GTSNPN, CDR2 SVGIG (reference sequence). V dropped 7 bases and J dropped 5; count of bases not matched to a gene: 12. The CDR3 region has the DNA TGTGCCTCATCCCTCGGGGGGGCTTATGAGACCCAGTACTTC. It specifies CASSLGGAYETQYF.

The chain carries TRBV18 and TRBJ2-4, with TRBD1 identical over 7 bases. Germline CDR1 KGHSH, CDR2 LQKENI. V lost 3 bases, J lost 2 bases, and 4 bases stayed unmatched. CDR3 length equals 15 residues. For the CDR3, the DNA is TGTGCCAGCTCACCCATACAGGGGCCCAAAAACATTCAGTACTTC. Encoded protein: CASSPIQGPKNIQYF.

This clonotype was counted many times. V and J are TRBV28 and TRBJ1-6, with D perhaps TRBD1 (6 bases). Germline assignment: CDR1 MDHEN and CDR2 SYDVKM. V shed 7 bases and J shed 4 bases, with 14 bases lying between them. The CDR3 runs to 15 residues. The CDR3, as DNA: TGTGCCAGCACGGGAACAGGGACTTATAATTCACCCCTCCACTTT. Protein sequence: CASTGTGTYNSPLHF. Based on the CDR3 plus reference TRBV28 and TRBJ1-6, the full variable domain is DVKVTQSSRYLVKRTGEKVFLECVQDMDHENMFWYRQDPGLGLRLIYFSYDVKMKEKGDIPEGYSVSREKKERFSLILESASTNQTSMYLCASTGTGTYNSPLHFGNGTRLTVT.

This clonotype was counted at least ten times. This rearrangement joins TRBV20-1 to TRBJ2-7; TRBD1 matches 9 bases. With 1 base clipped from V and 6 bases from J, the junction kept 7 bases outside the gene matches. This CDR3 has 14 amino acids. The germline V gene encodes CDR1 DFQATT and CDR2 SNEGSKA (reference sequence). The CDR3 DNA reads TGCAGTGCTAGAGCCCCGGGACAGGGTACCGAGCAGTACTTC. As protein: CSARAPGQGTEQYF.

The sample holds a few counts of this clonotype. This chain uses TRBV27 with TRBJ2-7, with D maybe TRBD2 (6 bases). CDR1 MNHEY and CDR2 SMNVEV come from the germline V gene (reference sequence). Trimming took 0 bases from V and 1 from J, leaving 10 bases between them. CDR3 size: 15 residues. The CDR3 nucleotides are TGTGCCAGCAGTTTATCCGGGGGTTCATCCTACGAGCAGTACTTC. Protein: CASSLSGGSSYEQYF.

This clonotype came up many times. V is TRBV20-1 and J is TRBJ1-2; tentative D call: TRBD1 (6 bases). This CDR3 is 12 amino acids long. The V gene's germline CDR1 is DFQATT and CDR2 SNEGSKA (reference sequence). Trimming took 2 bases from V and 4 from J, leaving 8 bases between them. Here the CDR3 DNA reads TGCAGTGCTAGAAGGACAGTCTATGGCTACACCTTC. The encoded protein is CSARRTVYGYTF.

Worth noting for this clonotype: At one end, the junction sequence differs from germline, possibly due to a read error. V and J are TRBV9 and TRBJ2-1; either TRBD1 or TRBD2 may fit D (5 bases each). The CDR3 covers 15 residues. Germline V gives CDR1 SGDLS, CDR2 YYNGEE. In DNA, the CDR3 is TGTGCCAGCACCGTAGTAGGTAGGGGCGGGAATGAGCAGTTCTTC. This sequence encodes CASTVVGRGGNEQFF.

This clonotype occurred a few times. The rearrangement links TRBV30 to TRBJ1-2; D is ambiguous. Germline V gene sequence: CDR1 GTSNPN, CDR2 SVGIG (reference sequence). There are 14 residues in the CDR3. V gave up 1 base and J gave up 1 base, with 10 bases separating them. The CDR3 DNA reads TGTGCCTGGAGTGGTCCAGTCCTTAACTATGGCTACACCTTC. Protein sequence: CAWSGPVLNYGYTF.

This clonotype came up many times. For the CDR3, the DNA is TGCAGTGCTGACGCTCGGGATCGGGACACCATATATTTT. Translating gives CSADARDRDTIYF. The gene calls are TRBV20-1 and TRBJ1-3; D ambiguous. Trimming cost V 5 bases and J 8 bases, with 16 bases left between them. The length of the CDR3 is 13 residues. Germline CDR1 reads DFQATT; CDR2 reads SNEGSKA (reference sequence).

Ten or more counts support this clonotype. This chain uses TRBV10-2 with TRBJ1-5; D gene uncertain. Trimming took 6 bases from V and 6 from J, leaving 15 bases between them. Germline V CDR1 and CDR2: WSHSY, SAAADI. This CDR3 is 14 amino acids long. The CDR3 protein is CASSRDIRRQPQHF. DNA for the CDR3: TGCGCCAGCAGCAGAGACATCAGACGTCAGCCCCAGCATTTT.

There are many counts of this clonotype. The V and J genes are TRBV29-1 and TRBJ2-7, with TRBD1 identical over 11 bases. There are 14 residues in the CDR3. Germline V gene sequence: CDR1 SQVTM, CDR2 ANQGSEA. V trimming: 6 bases; J trimming: 9 bases; junction bases outside the gene matches: 13. CDR3: CSVNPGQGVMAQYF. The DNA of the CDR3 is TGCAGCGTCAATCCGGGACAGGGGGTTATGGCGCAGTACTTC.

This clonotype was seen at least ten times. The chain is built from TRBV5-5 and TRBJ1-5, with D unclear. Trimming removed 2 bases from V and 0 bases from J, with 6 bases in between. The CDR3 has 14 residues. The germline gives CDR1 SGHKS, CDR2 YYEKEE (reference sequence). The CDR3 spells CASSLANSNQPQHF. In DNA, the CDR3 is TGTGCCAGCAGCTTAGCCAATAGCAATCAGCCCCAGCATTTT. Complete variable domain (other parts from reference TRBV5-5 and TRBJ1-5): DAGVTQSPTHLIKTRGQQVTLRCSPISGHKSVSWYQQVLGQGPQFIFQYYEKEERGRGNFPDRFSARQFPNYSSELNVNALLLGDSALYLCASSLANSNQPQHFGDGTRLSIL.

The chain uses TRBV12-3 or TRBV12-4 and TRBJ1-5; no clear D. This CDR3 has 14 amino acids. Trimming cost V 6 bases and J 9 bases, with 18 bases left between them. This chain's CDR3 is CASSSGRQNAPQHF. In DNA, the CDR3 is TGTGCCAGCAGCTCCGGGCGGCAAAATGCGCCCCAGCATTTT.

This clonotype was observed at least ten times. CDR3 amino acids: CASSLGGLRLGSTDTQYF. In nucleotides, the CDR3 is TGTGCCAGCAGTTTGGGGGGTCTGAGATTAGGTAGCACAGATACGCAGTATTTT. The rearrangement joins TRBV12-3 or TRBV12-4 to TRBJ2-3, with D perhaps TRBD2 (6 bases). Trimming cost V 3 bases and J 0 bases, with 19 bases left between them. The CDR3 runs 18 residues.

This clonotype was counted many times. The V gene is TRBV5-6, the J gene TRBJ1-2; D gene ambiguous. V lost 3 bases to trimming and J lost 7 bases, with 10 bases between them. Germline V gene data show CDR1 as SGHDT and CDR2 as YYEEEE. This CDR3 spans 12 amino acids. CDR3 sequence reads: CASSSEPLGYTF. The CDR3 bases are TGTGCCAGCAGCTCTGAACCCCTTGGCTACACCTTC.

Many counts were recorded for this clonotype. This chain connects TRBV12-3 or TRBV12-4 to TRBJ1-2, with D maybe TRBD1 (6 bases). Trimming removed 6 bases at V and 0 bases at J, with 11 bases between. The CDR3 runs 14 residues. In DNA, the CDR3 is TGTGCCAGCAGCCGGACAGTAGCTAACTATGGCTACACCTTC. This codes for CASSRTVANYGYTF.

The sample holds many counts of this clonotype. J is TRBJ2-7 and V is TRBV7-9, with D hard to call. The CDR3 covers 12 residues. Trimming pared 3 bases from V and 2 bases from J, leaving 5 bases between. Germline CDR1 reads SEHNR; CDR2 reads FQNEAQ (reference sequence). The CDR3 nucleotides read TGTGCCAGCAGCTTCCCCCCCTACGAGCAGTACTTC. This codes for CASSFPPYEQYF. Complete variable domain (other parts from reference TRBV7-9 and TRBJ2-7): DTGVSQNPRHKITKRGQNVTFRCDPISEHNRLYWYRQTLGQGPEFLTYFQNEAQLEKSRLLSDRFSAERPKGSFSTLEIQRTEQGDSAMYLCASSFPPYEQYFGPGTRLTVT.

This clonotype appeared many times. The chain links TRBV5-8 to TRBJ2-3; TRBD1 is a possible D gene (5 bases). The CDR3 has 14 amino acids. V was pared by 1 base and J by 8 bases, with 14 bases between. Germline V lookup: CDR1 SGHTS, CDR2 YDEGEE. CDR3 sequence: CASSLRQGSGTQYF. In DNA, the CDR3 is TGTGCCAGCAGCTTGCGTCAGGGATCGGGTACGCAGTATTTT. The full variable domain, rest sourced from reference TRBV5-8 and TRBJ2-3, is EAGVTQSPTHLIKTRGQQATLRCSPISGHTSVYWYQQALGLGLQFLLWYDEGEERNRGNFPPRFSGRQFPNYSSELNVNALELEDSALYLCASSLRQGSGTQYFGPGTRLTVL.

V gene TRBV5-1 combines with J gene TRBJ2-2; 7 bases are a match to TRBD1. With 4 bases clipped from V and 3 bases from J, the junction kept 9 bases outside the gene matches. The CDR3 has 16 amino acids. In germline, CDR1 is SGHRS, CDR2 YFSETQ. CDR3 sequence reads: CASSPRQGAHTGELFF. Written as DNA, the CDR3 is TGCGCCAGCAGCCCAAGACAGGGAGCGCACACCGGGGAGCTGTTTTTT.